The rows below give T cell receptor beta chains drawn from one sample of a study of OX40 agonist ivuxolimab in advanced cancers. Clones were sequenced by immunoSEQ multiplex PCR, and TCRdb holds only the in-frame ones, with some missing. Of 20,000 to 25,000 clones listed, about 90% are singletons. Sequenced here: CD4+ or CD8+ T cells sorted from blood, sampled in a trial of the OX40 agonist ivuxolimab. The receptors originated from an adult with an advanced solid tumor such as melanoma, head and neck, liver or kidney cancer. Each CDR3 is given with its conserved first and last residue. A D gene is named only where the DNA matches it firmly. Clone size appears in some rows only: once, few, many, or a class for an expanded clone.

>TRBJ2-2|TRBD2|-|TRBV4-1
CASSQDRETSGGNTGELFF
TGCGCCAGCAGCCAAGATCGGGAGACTAGCGGGGGGAACACCGGGGAGCTGTTTTTT
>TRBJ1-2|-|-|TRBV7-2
CASSSRDNPYYGYTF
TGTGCCAGCAGCAGCCGGGACAACCCCTACTATGGCTACACCTTC
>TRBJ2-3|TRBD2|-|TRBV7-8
CASSLPAGGLDTQYF
TGTGCCAGCAGCTTACCAGCGGGAGGTTTGGATACGCAGTATTTT
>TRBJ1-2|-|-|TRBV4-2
CASSSSGGYTF
TGTGCCAGCAGTTCTTCCGGTGGCTACACCTTC
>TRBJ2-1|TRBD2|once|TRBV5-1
CASSFSGSPYNEQFF
TGCGCCAGCAGCTTTAGCGGGAGTCCCTACAATGAGCAGTTCTTC
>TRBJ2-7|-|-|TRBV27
CASSLGAGYEQYF
TGTGCCAGCAGTTTAGGGGCTGGCTACGAGCAGTACTTC
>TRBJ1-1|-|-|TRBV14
CASSQDPLDTGLGTEAFF
TGTGCCAGCAGCCAAGACCCCCTGGACACAGGGTTGGGCACTGAAGCTTTCTTT
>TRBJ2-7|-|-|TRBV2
CASRGSPYEQYF
TGTGCCAGCCGAGGATCTCCCTACGAGCAGTACTTC
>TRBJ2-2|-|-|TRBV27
CASRPRRAYTGELFF
TGTGCCAGCAGGCCCCGTAGGGCCTACACCGGGGAGCTGTTTTTT
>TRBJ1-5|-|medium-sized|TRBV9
CASSVGGTSNQPQHF
TGTGCCAGCAGCGTAGGAGGGACCAGCAATCAGCCCCAGCATTTT
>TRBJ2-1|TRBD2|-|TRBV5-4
CASSEGLGMNNEQFF
TGTGCCAGCAGCGAGGGACTAGGGATGAACAATGAGCAGTTCTTC
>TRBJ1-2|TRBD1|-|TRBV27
CASSQFGDRELNYGYTF
TGTGCCAGCAGCCAATTTGGGGACAGGGAGCTAAACTATGGCTACACCTTC
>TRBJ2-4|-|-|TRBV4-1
CASSPAVGIQYF
TGCGCCAGCAGCCCAGCAGTTGGCATTCAGTACTTC
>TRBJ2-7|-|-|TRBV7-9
CASSRRDGSYEQYF
TGTGCCAGCAGTCGCCGGGACGGTTCCTACGAGCAGTACTTC
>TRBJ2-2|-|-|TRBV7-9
CASSLEWGYTGELFF
TGTGCCAGCAGCTTAGAATGGGGGTACACCGGGGAGCTGTTTTTT
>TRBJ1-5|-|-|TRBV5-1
CASSLDMTGPQHF
TGCGCCAGCAGCTTGGACATGACCGGGCCCCAGCATTTT
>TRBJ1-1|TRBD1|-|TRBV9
CASSGGQGITEAFF
TGTGCCAGCAGCGGGGGACAGGGGATCACTGAAGCTTTCTTT
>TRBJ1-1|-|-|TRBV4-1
CASSQDWTEGTEAFF
TGCGCCAGCAGCCAAGATTGGACAGAGGGCACTGAAGCTTTCTTT
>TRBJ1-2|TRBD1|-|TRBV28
CAAGDRGMDYGYTF
TGTGCCGCCGGGGACAGGGGAATGGACTATGGCTACACCTTC
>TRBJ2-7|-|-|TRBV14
CASSQVDGYLFEQYF
TGTGCCAGCAGCCAAGTAGACGGGTACCTTTTCGAGCAGTACTTC
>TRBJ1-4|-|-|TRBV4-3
CASSQDPGGVNEKLFF
TGCGCCAGCAGCCAAGATCCTGGAGGGGTGAATGAAAAACTGTTTTTT
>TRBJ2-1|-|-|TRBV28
CASSHTSTPYNEQFF
TGTGCCAGCAGCCACACGTCCACCCCGTACAATGAGCAGTTCTTC
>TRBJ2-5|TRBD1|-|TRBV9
CASSVGDSKETQYF
TGTGCCAGCAGCGTAGGGGACAGTAAAGAGACCCAGTACTTC
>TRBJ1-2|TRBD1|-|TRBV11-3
CASSLSRTGGKDGYTF
TGTGCCAGCAGCTTATCACGGACAGGGGGCAAGGATGGCTACACCTTC
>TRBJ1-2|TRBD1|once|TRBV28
CASSLDRDYGYTF
TGTGCCAGCAGTTTGGACAGGGACTATGGCTACACCTTC
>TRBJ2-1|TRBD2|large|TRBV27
CASSFEGTSGNNEQFF
TGTGCCAGCAGTTTTGAGGGGACTAGCGGGAACAATGAGCAGTTCTTC
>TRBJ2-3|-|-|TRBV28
CASSSPSWNTDTQYF
TGTGCCAGCAGTAGCCCGAGTTGGAACACAGATACGCAGTATTTT
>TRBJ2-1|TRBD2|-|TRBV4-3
CASSQERTSGYNEQFF
TGCGCCAGCAGCCAAGAACGTACTAGCGGCTACAATGAGCAGTTCTTC
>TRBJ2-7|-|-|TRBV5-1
CASSFAPGPYEQYF
TGCGCCAGCAGCTTCGCCCCGGGCCCCTACGAGCAGTACTTC
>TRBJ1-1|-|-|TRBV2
CASIDQITEAFF
TGTGCCAGCATAGACCAAATCACTGAAGCTTTCTTT
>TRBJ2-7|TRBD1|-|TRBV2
CATTGTAYEQYF
TGTGCCACAACCGGGACAGCCTACGAGCAGTACTTC
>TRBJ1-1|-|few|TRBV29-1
CSVEGGTGNTEAFF
TGCAGCGTTGAAGGGGGTACGGGGAACACTGAAGCTTTCTTT
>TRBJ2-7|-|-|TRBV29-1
CSVEESGAGEQYF
TGCAGCGTTGAAGAGTCAGGGGCGGGCGAGCAGTACTTC
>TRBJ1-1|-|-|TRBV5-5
CASSFSTEAFF
TGTGCCAGCAGCTTCAGTACTGAAGCTTTCTTT
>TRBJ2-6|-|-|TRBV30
CAWSWHSGANVLTF
TGTGCCTGGAGTTGGCACTCTGGGGCCAACGTCCTGACTTTC
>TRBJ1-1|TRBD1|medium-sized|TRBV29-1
CSVDGTGDTEAFF
TGCAGCGTCGATGGGACAGGGGACACTGAAGCTTTCTTT
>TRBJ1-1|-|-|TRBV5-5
CASSPGDLNTEAFF
TGTGCCAGCAGCCCCGGGGACCTGAACACTGAAGCTTTCTTT
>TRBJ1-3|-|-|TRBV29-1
CSVEADDSGNTIYF
TGCAGCGTTGAAGCCGATGACTCTGGAAACACCATATATTTT
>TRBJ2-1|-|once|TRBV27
CASYSVLSYNEQFF
TGTGCCAGCTACTCCGTTTTAAGCTACAATGAGCAGTTCTTC
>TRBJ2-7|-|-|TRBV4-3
CASSQDRGLIGDYEQYF
TGCGCCAGCAGCCAAGATAGGGGACTGATAGGGGACTACGAGCAGTACTTC
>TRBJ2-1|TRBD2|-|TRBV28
CASSLLLAGANEQFF
TGTGCCAGCAGTTTATTGCTCGCGGGAGCCAATGAGCAGTTCTTC
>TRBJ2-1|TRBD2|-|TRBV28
CASSLAGGWSSYNEQFF
TGTGCCAGCAGTCTAGCGGGAGGATGGAGCTCCTACAATGAGCAGTTCTTC
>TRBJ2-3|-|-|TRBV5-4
CASSPWGPSTDTQYF
TGTGCCAGCAGCCCCTGGGGCCCTTCAACGGATACGCAGTATTTT